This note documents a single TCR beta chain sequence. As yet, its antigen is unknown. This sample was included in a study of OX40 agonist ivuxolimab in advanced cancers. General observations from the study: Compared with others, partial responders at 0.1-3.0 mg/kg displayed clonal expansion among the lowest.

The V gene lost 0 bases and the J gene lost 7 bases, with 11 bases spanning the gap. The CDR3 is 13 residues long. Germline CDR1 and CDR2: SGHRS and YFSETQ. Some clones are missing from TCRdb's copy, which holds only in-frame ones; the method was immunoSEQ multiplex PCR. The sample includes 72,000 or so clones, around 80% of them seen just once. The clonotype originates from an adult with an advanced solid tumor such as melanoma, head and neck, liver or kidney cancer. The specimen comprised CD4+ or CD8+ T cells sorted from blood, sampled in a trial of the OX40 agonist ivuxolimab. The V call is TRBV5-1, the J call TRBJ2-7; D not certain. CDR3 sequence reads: CASSLAGAQEQYF. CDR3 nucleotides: TGCGCCAGCAGCTTGGCAGGAGCACAGGAGCAGTACTTC.